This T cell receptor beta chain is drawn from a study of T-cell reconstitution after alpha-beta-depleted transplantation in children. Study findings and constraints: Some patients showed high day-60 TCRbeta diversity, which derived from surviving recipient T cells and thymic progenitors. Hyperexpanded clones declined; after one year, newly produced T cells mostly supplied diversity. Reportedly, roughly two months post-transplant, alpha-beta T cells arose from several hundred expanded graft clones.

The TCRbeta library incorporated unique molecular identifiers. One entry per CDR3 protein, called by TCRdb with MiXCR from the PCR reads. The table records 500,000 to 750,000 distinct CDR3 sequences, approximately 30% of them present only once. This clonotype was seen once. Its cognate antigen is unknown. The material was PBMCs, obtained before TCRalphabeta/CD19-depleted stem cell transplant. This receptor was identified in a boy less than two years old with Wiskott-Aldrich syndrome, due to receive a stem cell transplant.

The CDR3 sequence is CASSPIGSGANVLTF. DNA for the CDR3: TGTGCCAGCAGCCCGATCGGTTCTGGGGCCAACGTCCTGACTTTC. The chain joins TRBV7-2 to TRBJ2-6, with unresolved D. Germline CDR1 and CDR2: SGHTA and FQGNSA. V lost 5 bases, J lost 1 base, and 9 bases lay in between. CDR3 size: 15 residues.